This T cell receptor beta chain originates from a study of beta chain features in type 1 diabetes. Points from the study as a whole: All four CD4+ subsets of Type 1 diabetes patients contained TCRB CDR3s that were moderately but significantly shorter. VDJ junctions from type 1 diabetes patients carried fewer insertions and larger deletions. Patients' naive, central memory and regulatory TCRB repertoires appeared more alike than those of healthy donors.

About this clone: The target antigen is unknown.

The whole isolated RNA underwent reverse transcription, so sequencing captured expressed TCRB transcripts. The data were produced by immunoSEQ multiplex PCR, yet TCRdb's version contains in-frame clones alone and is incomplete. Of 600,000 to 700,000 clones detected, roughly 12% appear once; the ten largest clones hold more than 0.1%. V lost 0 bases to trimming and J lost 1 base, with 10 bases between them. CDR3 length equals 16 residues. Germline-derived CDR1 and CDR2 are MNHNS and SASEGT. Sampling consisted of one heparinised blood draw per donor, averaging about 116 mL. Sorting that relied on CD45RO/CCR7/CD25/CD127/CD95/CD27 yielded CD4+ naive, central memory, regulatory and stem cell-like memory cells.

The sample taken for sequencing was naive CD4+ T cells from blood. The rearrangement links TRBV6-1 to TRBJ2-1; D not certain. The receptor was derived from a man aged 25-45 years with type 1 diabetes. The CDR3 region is CASSEARERSYNEQFF. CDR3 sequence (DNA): TGTGCCAGCAGTGAAGCAAGGGAAAGGTCCTACAATGAGCAGTTCTTC.